The 13 T cell receptor beta chains listed next were all sequenced from one sample in a study of T cells after yellow fever vaccination. TCRdb passed the 5' RACE reads through MiXCR, listing each CDR3 protein once. This sample has 350,000 or so distinct CDR3 sequences; about 8.3% occur once, and the top ten carry 17%. The sample in question was PBMCs, obtained around 45 days after the first yellow fever vaccination. The receptors come from a man younger than 35 who received the YFV17D yellow fever vaccine.

This clonotype was seen more than once but under ten times. The rearrangement links TRBV3-1 to TRBJ1-2, with D possibly TRBD1 on 6 matching bases. V lost 4 bases to trimming and J lost 4 bases, with 13 bases between them. Germline V CDR1 and CDR2: LGHDT, YNNKEL (reference sequence). This CDR3 contains 14 residues. CDR3 in DNA: TGTGCCAGCAGCCGCGGAACAGGGCCCTATGGCTACACCTTC. Its protein product is CASSRGTGPYGYTF.

In DNA, the CDR3 is TGCGCCAGCAGCGTGGACGGTGATAATTCACCCCTCCACTTT. Its protein product is CASSVDGDNSPLHF. The rearrangement joins TRBV5-1 to TRBJ1-6; no clear D. This CDR3 region has 14 residues. V shed 4 bases and J shed 5 bases, with 10 bases lying between them. Germline assignment: CDR1 SGHRS and CDR2 YFSETQ.

This clonotype was observed a handful of times. This chain uses TRBV6-5 with TRBJ1-1; D call uncertain. This CDR3 contains 13 residues. With 3 bases removed from V and 5 bases from J, the gap between germline ends came to 10 bases. Germline CDR1 MNHEY, CDR2 SVGAGI. CDR3 region: CASSYEPRTEAFF. The CDR3 DNA reads as TGTGCCAGCAGTTATGAGCCGAGGACTGAAGCTTTCTTT.

This clonotype was found a few times. The chain has TRBV29-1 and TRBJ1-5, with D perhaps TRBD1 (6 bases). Trimming took 0 bases from V and 6 from J, leaving 9 bases between them. Germline lookup yields CDR1 SQVTM and CDR2 ANQGSEA. This CDR3 contains 13 residues. The CDR3 DNA is TGCAGCGTTGAAGAAGGGGGGGGTCAGCCCCAGCATTTT. Its translation: CSVEEGGGQPQHF.

This chain connects TRBV20-1 to TRBJ2-7; tentatively, D is TRBD1 or TRBD2 (5 bases each). The CDR3 loop spans 14 amino acids. Trimming cost V 4 bases and J 3 bases, with 16 bases left between them. Germline V CDR1 and CDR2: DFQATT, SNEGSKA (reference sequence). In nucleotides, the CDR3 is TGCAGTGCTACCCCCCGGGACGTACTCTACGAGCAGTACGTC. Its protein product is CSATPRDVLYEQYV.

This clonotype was seen a few times. V is TRBV28 and J is TRBJ1-5, with 8 positions matching TRBD1. This CDR3 has 15 amino acids. Germline V gives CDR1 MDHEN, CDR2 SYDVKM. Trimming at V came to 7 bases and at J to 2 bases, leaving 7 bases not matched to a gene. DNA for the CDR3: TGTGCCAGCACCTCCCAGGGGGCCGGCAATCAGCCCCAGCATTTT. Encoded protein: CASTSQGAGNQPQHF.

This clonotype turned up a few times. The V call is TRBV15, the J call TRBJ1-2; TRBD1 matches 11 bases. Germline V CDR1 and CDR2: LNHNV, YYDKDF (reference sequence). The CDR3 runs to 19 residues. V trimming: 0 bases; J trimming: 1 base; junction bases outside the gene matches: 10. For the CDR3, the DNA is TGTGCCACCAGCAGAGATCGGACAGGGGGCCCTCACTTTAACTATGGCTACACCTTC. This encodes CATSRDRTGGPHFNYGYTF.

This sequence joins TRBV5-1 and TRBJ1-2; D is perhaps TRBD1 (6 bases). The CDR3 runs to 14 residues. Trimming took off 0 bases at V and 6 bases at J, with 12 bases between the two ends. The germline V gene encodes CDR1 SGHRS and CDR2 YFSETQ. CDR3 protein: CASSLAGTSDGYTF. CDR3 sequence (DNA): TGCGCCAGCAGCTTGGCCGGGACATCCGATGGCTACACCTTC.

This clonotype was seen a handful of times. This chain joins TRBV20-1 and TRBJ1-6; D is undetermined. Trimming cost V 2 bases and J 6 bases, with 11 bases left between them. Germline assignment: CDR1 DFQATT and CDR2 SNEGSKA (reference sequence). The CDR3 loop spans 14 amino acids. CDR3 DNA sequence: TGCAGTGCTAGATATACCATACTTAATTCACCCCTCCACTTT. This encodes CSARYTILNSPLHF.

J is TRBJ2-7 and V is TRBV10-2, with D unresolved. Trimming removed 3 bases from V and 0 bases from J, with 6 bases in between. CDR3 length equals 13 residues. Germline-derived CDR1 and CDR2 are WSHSY and SAAADI. DNA of the CDR3: TGCGCCAGCAGTGACTCTCGCTCCTACGAGCAGTACGTC. Amino acid sequence: CASSDSRSYEQYV.

This sequence joins TRBV3-1 and TRBJ1-5; 7 bases are a match to TRBD1. The CDR3 totals 13 residues. CDR1 and CDR2 from the germline V gene are LGHDT and YNNKEL (reference sequence). Trimming removed 7 bases from V and 1 base from J; junction bases left unmatched: 1. CDR3 bases: TGTGCCAGCACACAGGGGAGCAATCAGCCCCAGCATTTT. Translating gives CASTQGSNQPQHF.

This clonotype was seen more than once but under ten times. This sequence joins TRBV20-1 and TRBJ1-2; D is unresolved. Germline V lookup: CDR1 DFQATT, CDR2 SNEGSKA (reference sequence). CDR3 size: 11 residues. Trimming stripped 4 bases from V and 2 bases from J, with 5 bases between. CDR3 loop: CSATGNYGYTF. The CDR3 DNA sequence: TGCAGTGCTACCGGGAACTATGGCTACACCTTC.

The sample holds a few counts of this clonotype. This chain connects TRBV29-1 to TRBJ2-3; 8 positions agree with TRBD2. The germline CDR1 and CDR2 sequences are SQVTM and ANQGSEA. This CDR3 has 14 amino acids. The trim removed 2 bases at V and 6 bases at J, leaving 7 bases unmatched. The DNA for the CDR3 is TGCAGCGTTGAACTAGCGGGCCGGGGGGATACGCAGTATTTT. Its protein is CSVELAGRGDTQYF.